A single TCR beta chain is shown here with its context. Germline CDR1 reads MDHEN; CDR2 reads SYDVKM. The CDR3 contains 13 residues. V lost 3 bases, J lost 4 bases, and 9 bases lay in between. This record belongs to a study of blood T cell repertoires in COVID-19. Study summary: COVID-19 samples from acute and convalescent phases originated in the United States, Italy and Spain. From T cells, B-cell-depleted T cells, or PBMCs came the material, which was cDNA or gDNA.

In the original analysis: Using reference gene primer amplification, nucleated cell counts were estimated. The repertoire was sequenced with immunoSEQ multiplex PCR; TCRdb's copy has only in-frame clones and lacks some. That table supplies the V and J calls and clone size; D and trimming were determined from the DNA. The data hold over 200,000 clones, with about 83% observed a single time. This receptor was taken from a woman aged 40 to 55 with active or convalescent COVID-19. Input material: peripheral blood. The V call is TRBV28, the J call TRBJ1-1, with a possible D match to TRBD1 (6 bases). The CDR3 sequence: CASSLGGRTEAFF. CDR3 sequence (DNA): TGTGCCAGCAGTTTGGGGGGGCGCACTGAAGCTTTCTTT.